Following are 25 T cell receptor beta chains from one sample sequenced in a study of cytomegalovirus exposure and HLA in healthy donors (dated by TCRdb to about 2017). The method was the immunoSEQ multiplex PCR assay. The multiplex PCR relied on a mix of 60 forward primers for TCR Vbeta segments and 13 reverse primers for TCR Jbeta segments. TCRdb re-hosts the immuneACCESS table, in-frame sequences only. Its copies lack some clones; in the studies checked, an unresolved V gene accounts for under half of them, and the cause for the rest is not known. The sample records roughly 150,000 clones, roughly 79% of which are singletons. Over 0.6% of the sample comes from the top ten. Sequences were obtained from PBMCs. The origin of the receptors is a male donor in good health and CMV-seronegative.

CDR3 nucleotide sequence: TGTGCCAGCAGCTTAAAAAAGAATAGCTCCTACGAGCAGTACTTC. Translation gives CASSLKKNSSYEQYF. The chain links TRBV7-3 to TRBJ2-7; unclear D gene. Germline V gene data show CDR1 as SGHTA and CDR2 as FQGTGA. Trimming left V 1 base short and J 0 bases short, with 10 bases between. The CDR3 is 15 amino acids.

The chain recombines TRBV5-5 with TRBJ1-2, with a weak D call TRBD1 (5 bases). V was trimmed by 1 base and J by 2 bases, leaving 9 bases between them. CDR3 size: 14 residues. In germline, CDR1 is SGHKS, CDR2 YYEKEE (reference sequence). CDR3: CASSLLQGNYGYTF. The CDR3 region has the DNA TGTGCCAGCAGCTTGTTGCAGGGAAACTATGGCTACACCTTC.

The CDR3 coding sequence is TGTGCCAGCAGCCCCCAACAGGGGCCGAACACTGAAGCTTTCTTT. Protein sequence: CASSPQQGPNTEAFF. The chain is built from TRBV11-2 and TRBJ1-1, with 7 bases matching TRBD1. The V gene's germline CDR1 is SGHAT and CDR2 FQNNGV. This CDR3 is 15 amino acids long. V gave up 5 bases and J gave up 1 base; unmatched junction bases: 7.

This rearrangement joins TRBV6-5 to TRBJ1-2, with D tentatively TRBD1 (5 bases). The germline gives CDR1 MNHEY, CDR2 SVGAGI. The germline V and J ends were trimmed by 2 bases and 6 bases, with 10 bases remaining between them. The CDR3 has 13 residues. CDR3 DNA: TGTGCCAGCAGTTACAGGGGCCGGAATGGCTACACCTTC. This codes for CASSYRGRNGYTF.

The gene calls are TRBV5-1 and TRBJ2-7; no firm D call. V shed 5 bases and J shed 0 bases, with 9 bases lying between them. Germline lookup yields CDR1 SGHRS and CDR2 YFSETQ. This CDR3 is 13 amino acids long. Here the CDR3 reads CASSLAPSYEQYF. The CDR3 nucleotides are TGCGCCAGCAGTCTGGCCCCCTCCTACGAGCAGTACTTC.

This rearrangement joins TRBV29-1 to TRBJ2-7; D gene uncertain. CDR3 size: 11 residues. The ends were cut back, 6 bases at V and 5 bases at J, with 11 bases in the middle. The germline gives CDR1 SQVTM, CDR2 ANQGSEA. The CDR3 sequence: CSVNDIHEQYF. The CDR3 DNA sequence: TGCAGCGTGAACGACATCCACGAGCAGTACTTC.

The J gene is TRBJ2-3, the V gene TRBV18; 9 bases are shared with TRBD2. Trimming removed 3 bases from V and 6 bases from J; junction bases left unmatched: 13. Germline V gives CDR1 KGHSH, CDR2 LQKENI. The CDR3 has 17 amino acids. The CDR3 DNA follows: TGTGCCAGCTCACCTCTACCTGTCGTAGCGGGAGTGGATACGCAGTATTTT. It codes for CASSPLPVVAGVDTQYF.

This clone came up once. CDR3 sequence (DNA): TGTGCCAGCAGTATATCCGGACTTACTAACTATGGCTACACCTTC. Residues: CASSISGLTNYGYTF. The rearrangement links TRBV28 to TRBJ1-2; D unresolved. Trimming shortened V by 5 bases and J by 0 bases, and 13 bases separated the two germline ends. The germline V gene encodes CDR1 MDHEN and CDR2 SYDVKM. The CDR3 sequence is 15 residues long.

This chain uses TRBV6-5 with TRBJ2-7; TRBD1 matches 8 bases. The germline V gene encodes CDR1 MNHEY and CDR2 SVGAGI. The CDR3 is 14 residues long. With 4 bases clipped from V and 3 bases from J, the junction kept 5 bases outside the gene matches. CDR3 DNA: TGTGCCAGCAGTTTCCAGGGGGCGGACTACGAGCAGTACTTC. Encoded protein: CASSFQGADYEQYF.

The chain uses TRBV5-1 and TRBJ2-5, with 7 bases fitting TRBD1. From germline, CDR1 is SGHRS and CDR2 YFSETQ. CDR3 length equals 14 residues. V lost 3 bases, J lost 2 bases, and 4 bases stayed unmatched. CDR3 loop: CASSSVTGQETQYF. The DNA for the CDR3 is TGCGCCAGCAGCTCAGTGACAGGGCAAGAGACCCAGTACTTC.

To note about this clone: The junction shows a germline mismatch at one end, possibly a read error. The chain has TRBV2 and TRBJ1-1; 11 bases line up with TRBD1. This CDR3 comprises 15 residues. Per germline, CDR1 SNHLY and CDR2 FYNNEI. The CDR3 is CASREGQGARSEAFF. The CDR3 DNA reads TGTGCCAGCAGGGAAGGACAGGGGGCGCGAAGTGAAGCTTTCTTT.

This clone was observed once. The genes are TRBV7-6 and TRBJ2-5; TRBD2 is a possible D gene (5 bases). Matching the DNA end better, TRBJ2-7 makes the J call doubtful. Looked up from germline, CDR1 is SGHVS and CDR2 is FNYEAQ. This CDR3 has 13 amino acids. CDR3 in DNA: TGTGCCAGCAGCTTAGAACTAGCCTACGAGCAGTACTTC. Translating it yields CASSLELAYEQYF.

This chain joins TRBV14 and TRBJ1-5; 8 bases align to TRBD1. CDR1 and CDR2 (germline): SGHDN, FVKESK. V lost 4 bases and J lost 10; bases outside the gene matches: 9. This CDR3 has 14 residues. The CDR3 sequence: CASSRGQGRRPQHF. The CDR3 DNA sequence: TGTGCCAGCAGCCGAGGACAGGGAAGAAGACCCCAGCATTTT. Complete variable domain (other parts from reference TRBV14 and TRBJ1-5): EAGVTQFPSHSVIEKGQTVTLRCDPISGHDNLYWYRRVMGKEIKFLLHFVKESKQDESGMPNNRFLAERTGGTYSTLKVQPAELEDSGVYFCASSRGQGRRPQHFGDGTRLSIL.

In the case of this clone: The junction does not match germline at one end; this may be a read error. The chain uses TRBV7-9 and TRBJ2-3; 7 positions agree with TRBD1. Per germline, CDR1 SEHNR and CDR2 FQNEAQ (reference sequence). CDR3 length equals 14 residues. CDR3 coding DNA: TGTTCCAGCAGCTTACGGGGACAGACAGATACGCAGTATTTT. The encoded protein is CSSSLRGQTDTQYF.

The chain is built from TRBV27 and TRBJ2-1; tentatively, D is TRBD2 (5 bases). Trimming stripped 7 bases from V and 9 bases from J, with 22 bases between. CDR3 length: 15 residues. CDR1 is MNHEY and CDR2 is SMNVEV in the germline V gene (reference sequence). The CDR3 DNA sequence: TGTGCCAGCATGGTGGGGAGAACGATCGCAAGTGAGCAGTTCTTC. Translated, it gives CASMVGRTIASEQFF.

A few counts support this clone. The rearrangement joins TRBV7-2 to TRBJ2-5, with 11 bases lining up with TRBD2. The CDR3 is 15 residues long. Germline V gives CDR1 SGHTA, CDR2 FQGNSA. V lost 3 bases, J lost 4 bases, and 4 bases stayed unmatched. CDR3 region: CASSLTSGISETQYF. CDR3 DNA sequence: TGTGCCAGCAGCTTGACTAGCGGGATATCAGAGACCCAGTACTTC.

The V and J genes are TRBV5-1 and TRBJ2-7; 9 bases match TRBD2. The germline gives CDR1 SGHRS, CDR2 YFSETQ. CDR3 size: 15 residues. Unmatched junction bases numbered 8, after V lost 4 bases and J lost 3 bases. Written as DNA, the CDR3 is TGCGCCAGCAGCCCAGGTGCGGGGGGGATCTACGAGCAGTACTTC. Protein: CASSPGAGGIYEQYF.

DNA for the CDR3: TGTGCCAGCAGATTGACAGGGCCGCCATCACCCCTCCACTTT. This translates into CASRLTGPPSPLHF. This chain uses TRBV2 with TRBJ1-6; the match to TRBD1 covers 7 bases. The CDR3 spans 14 residues. Unmatched junction bases numbered 9, after V lost 6 bases and J lost 10 bases. Germline assignment: CDR1 SNHLY and CDR2 FYNNEI.

The rearrangement joins TRBV5-1 to TRBJ2-3, with unresolved D. CDR3 length equals 14 residues. The V gene's germline CDR1 is SGHRS and CDR2 YFSETQ. The V end was cut by 1 base, the J end by 4 bases, with 10 bases between. The CDR3 protein is CASSLPLQSDTQYF. The CDR3 DNA reads as TGCGCCAGCAGCTTGCCCCTACAGTCAGATACGCAGTATTTT.

V gene TRBV19 combines with J gene TRBJ2-7; possible D gene TRBD1, 6 bases. The CDR3 loop spans 15 amino acids. In germline, CDR1 is LNHDA, CDR2 SQIVND (reference sequence). Trimming took off 4 bases at V and 0 bases at J, with 13 bases between the two ends. In DNA, the CDR3 is TGTGCCAGTAGTACTAAAGACAGGCGCTCCTACGAGCAGTACTTC. Encoded protein: CASSTKDRRSYEQYF.

The chain is built from TRBV5-1 and TRBJ2-1, with TRBD1 matching over 10 bases. Trimming at V came to 4 bases and at J to 8 bases, leaving 6 bases not matched to a gene. This CDR3 comprises 14 residues. Looked up from germline, CDR1 is SGHRS and CDR2 is YFSETQ. CDR3 sequence: CASSLTGGWDEQFF. The CDR3 DNA follows: TGCGCCAGCAGCCTGACAGGGGGCTGGGATGAGCAGTTCTTC.

This clone was counted between two and nine times. One end of the junction varies from germline; a read error may be responsible. The V call is TRBV7-9, the J call TRBJ1-2; maybe TRBD1 (6 bases). The CDR3 loop spans 16 amino acids. The germline gives CDR1 SEHNR, CDR2 FQNEAQ (reference sequence). The CDR3 DNA reads TGTTCCAGCAGCTTAGGAGTTAGGGACACCTTCTATGGCTACACCTTC. Translated: CSSSLGVRDTFYGYTF.

The CDR3 sequence is CASSRGVSSYNEQFF. CDR3 nucleotides: TGTGCCAGCAGCCGGGGGGTCTCCTCCTACAATGAGCAGTTCTTC. The rearrangement joins TRBV11-3 to TRBJ2-1; TRBD2 aligns across 7 bases. The length of the CDR3 is 15 residues. V lost 5 bases to trimming and J lost 0 bases; unmatched junction nucleotides: 4. CDR1 SGHNT and CDR2 YENEEA come from the germline V gene.

The chain links TRBV2 to TRBJ1-2; D gene unclear. From germline, CDR1 is SNHLY and CDR2 FYNNEI. There are 11 residues in the CDR3. The V and J ends lost 6 bases and 2 bases respectively, with 4 bases between them. The CDR3 is CASSENYGYTF. As DNA, the CDR3 is TGTGCCAGCAGCGAGAACTATGGCTACACCTTC.

The genes are TRBV5-1 and TRBJ2-2; 8 bases match TRBD1. This CDR3 comprises 17 residues. Germline CDR1 and CDR2: SGHRS and YFSETQ. V gave up 2 bases and J gave up 0 bases; unmatched junction bases: 6. The CDR3 reads CASSLPGQEPNTGELFF. CDR3 bases: TGCGCCAGCAGCTTACCGGGACAGGAGCCGAACACCGGGGAGCTGTTTTTT.